The source of this T cell receptor (beta chain) is a study of Ad26.COV2.S vaccination and SARS-CoV-2 variants (dated by TCRdb to the early 2020s). General notes on the study: Vaccine-arm donors were drawn from COV1001, a multicentre, randomized, double-blind, placebo-controlled phase I-IIa trial of Ad26.COV2.S in healthy adults. A total of about 30 samples were included in the TCR-sequenced set, comprising roughly 19 Ad26.COV2.S vaccine recipients, 5 placebo recipients and 8 SARS-CoV-2 convalescent individuals. Investigators remained blinded to trial group allocation during experiments and outcome assessment. Trial participants were randomized into five groups of five, in which low-dose or high-dose Ad26.COV2.S was given once or twice, or placebo was given on both occasions. Sequencing of the TCRbeta repertoire served to evaluate the specificity and breadth of SARS-CoV-2-reactive T cell receptors following Ad26.COV2.S vaccination. Ad26.COV2.S was administered intramuscularly at 5 x 10^10 or 1 x 10^11 viral particles, either as a single shot or as two shots given 56 days apart. Overall results and qualifications from the work: Higher spike-specific TCR breadth was observed in Ad26.COV2.S recipients than in placebo recipients (P = 0.0014). The authors noted that total T cell responses may have been underestimated by the TCR breadth and depth analyses. Comparable non-spike TCR breadth was observed between vaccine and placebo recipients, consistent with only spike being contained in the vaccine. After vaccination, spike-specific CD8+ and CD4+ T cell responses were reported to show substantial breadth. Comparing responses between vaccine doses or regimens was not something the study was powered to do.

The germline V and J ends show losses of 5 bases and 2 bases respectively, and no gene match explains 6 bases of the junction. From its cysteine to its phenylalanine, the CDR3 spans 16 amino acids. Left in the record is the CDR3 DNA by itself, 48 bases read in frame from the first base. Per the germline V gene (reference sequence), SGHAT is the CDR1 and FQDESV is the CDR2. This clone appeared once. This receptor's antigen is unknown. Per-nucleotide qualities are absent, and no much larger clonotype sits a single base away. TCRbeta CDR3 regions were sequenced with the immunoSEQ Assay. After extraction, genomic DNA underwent amplification by bias-controlled multiplex PCR, followed by high-throughput sequencing. Per the original workflow: Collapsing and filtering of sequences were performed to quantify the absolute abundance of each unique TCRbeta CDR3 region. Usable DNA was measured by amplifying reference genes present in all nucleated cells, and TCRbeta template counts were normalized to that usable DNA to estimate T cell fraction. Repertoire TCRs were annotated as SARS-CoV-2-specific by exact matching of V gene, CDR3 amino acid sequence and J gene to a known reactive TCR set. The reference SARS-CoV-2 TCR set came from MIRA and was filtered for enrichment in COVID-19-positive ImmuneCODE repertoires, removing public or cross-reactive TCRs. Drawing on the MIRA antigens, annotated TCRs were analysed further at the level of specific ORF or position within ORF. Breadth was defined as annotated unique rearrangements over total unique productive rearrangements; depth was the summed frequency of those rearrangements. Group comparisons of TCR breadth used two-sided Wilcoxon rank-sum tests. TCRdb re-hosts the immuneACCESS table, in-frame sequences only. Its copies lack some clones; in the studies checked, an unresolved V gene accounts for under half of them, and the cause for the rest is not known. For V, J and clone size, that table is used; D and trimming come from the DNA. This sample is represented by 350,000 to 500,000 clones; about 90% of them were singletons. The ten largest make up roughly 3.9% of the sample.

The label giving this sample's treatment or condition can be read as: about 20 received Ad26.COV2.S at low or high dose, single or two shots; 5 received placebo; per-sample allocation not given. For vaccine and placebo recipients, the sequenced repertoires came from samples collected on day 63 after the first injection. Cohort 1b enrolled some 25 adults aged 18-55 years at a single site in Boston, USA, between 29 July and 7 August 2020. As a vaccine, Ad26.COV2.S was a replication-incompetent adenovirus type 26 vector that expressed a prefusion-stabilized SARS-CoV-2 spike protein derived from the original Wuhan strain.

The sequence is built from TRBV11-1 and TRBJ1-5; TRBD1 aligns with 10 central bases. The sequencing used peripheral blood, collected in a trial of Ad26.COV2.S vaccine versus placebo. The clonotype comes from a person aged 18-60 years who received the Ad26.COV2.S COVID-19 vaccine or a placebo. The nucleotide sequence reads TGTGCCAGCAGCCTGCCGGGGACAGGGGGCAATCAGCCCCAGCATTTT. Its protein product is CASSLPGTGGNQPQHF.